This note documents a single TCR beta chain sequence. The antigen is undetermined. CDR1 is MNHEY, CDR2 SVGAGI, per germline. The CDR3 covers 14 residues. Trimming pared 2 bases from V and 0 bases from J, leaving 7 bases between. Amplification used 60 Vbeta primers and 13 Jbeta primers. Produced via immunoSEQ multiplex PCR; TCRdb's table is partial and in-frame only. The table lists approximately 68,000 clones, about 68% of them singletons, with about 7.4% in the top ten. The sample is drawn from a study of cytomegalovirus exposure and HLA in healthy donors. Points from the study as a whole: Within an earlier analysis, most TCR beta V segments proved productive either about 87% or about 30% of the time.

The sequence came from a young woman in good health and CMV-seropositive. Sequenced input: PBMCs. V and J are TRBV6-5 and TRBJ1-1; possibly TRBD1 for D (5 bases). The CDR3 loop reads CASSYGGMNTEAFF. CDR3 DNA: TGTGCCAGCAGTTACGGGGGGATGAACACTGAAGCTTTCTTT.